What follows is one T cell receptor beta chain and its context. Its antigen is currently unknown. The data originate from a study of shared clonotypes between healthy human individuals. Study in general: Aged between 18 and 49, the donors were a couple of women and a few men.

Deep was the level used in running the assay. Ten immunoSEQ deep assay plates were used to sequence unsorted PBMC DNA. Here immunoSEQ multiplex PCR was the method, and the copy in TCRdb shows in-frame clones only, minus some. The data show approximately 500,000 clones, roughly 80% seen once. Germline V gene lookup returns CDR1 SGHDT and CDR2 YYEEEE. The CDR3 covers 15 residues. V was pared by 3 bases and J by 0 bases, with 12 bases between. General study points: Enrolling few donors narrowed the genetic and exposure-history diversity that was represented.

The receptor's source is a woman between 40 and 55 years old in good health. Some clones in this sample may be carry-over from other donors' samples. The chain joins TRBV5-6 to TRBJ1-1; D gene uncertain. The source material was PBMCs. The DNA for the CDR3 is TGTGCCAGCAGCTACTCCGGGATTCTGAACACTGAAGCTTTCTTT. This sequence encodes CASSYSGILNTEAFF.